Shown below are 30 T cell receptor beta chains from a single sample sequenced in a study of T cells in Graves' hyperthyroidism and ophthalmopathy. RNA transcripts gave rise to amplified TCR beta CDR3 regions. TCR CDR3 underwent first-round RT-PCR with the HTBI primer set. TCRdb called the multiplex PCR reads again in MiXCR, with one record for every CDR3 protein. The table lists more than 300,000 distinct CDR3 sequences, approximately 13% of them singletons, with about 9.1% in the top ten. The material sequenced was blood. The receptors come from a young woman with Graves' hyperthyroidism.

For this clonotype: A much larger clone differs from this one at a single base, so this may be a read error. The rearrangement links TRBV19 to TRBJ2-3; TRBD2 aligns across 10 bases. Trimming took 5 bases from V and 4 from J; bases not matched to a gene: 12. The CDR3 extends over 17 amino acids. Germline V lookup: CDR1 LNHDA, CDR2 SQIVND (reference sequence). CDR3 loop: CASSEASGSRISDTQYF. CDR3 sequence (DNA): TGTGCCAGTAGTGAGGCTAGCGGGAGTAGGATCTCAGATACGCAGTATTTT.

The gene calls are TRBV19 and TRBJ2-5; D perhaps matches TRBD2 (6 bases). Germline CDR1 LNHDA, CDR2 SQIVND (reference sequence). The CDR3 contains 14 residues. The ends were cut back, 4 bases at V and 1 base at J, with 10 bases in the middle. The CDR3 reads CASSTWGVQETQYF. The CDR3 DNA follows: TGTGCCAGTAGTACCTGGGGGGTCCAAGAGACCCAGTACTTC.

This clonotype was observed at least ten times. CDR3 nucleotide sequence: TGCAGTGCTCCGACTAGGAGCTCCTACAATGAGCAGTTCTTC. Its protein is CSAPTRSSYNEQFF. The chain joins TRBV20-1 to TRBJ2-1, with D perhaps matching TRBD2 (6 bases). Trimming removed 5 bases from V and 0 bases from J, with 11 bases in between. Germline V gene sequence: CDR1 DFQATT, CDR2 SNEGSKA (reference sequence). The length of the CDR3 is 14 residues.

This clonotype was seen repeatedly, ten times or more. This chain links TRBV28 with TRBJ2-3, with a tentative D call TRBD2 (6 bases). Germline lookup yields CDR1 MDHEN and CDR2 SYDVKM. V dropped 5 bases and J dropped 6 bases, with 15 bases sitting between them. The CDR3 loop spans 14 amino acids. CDR3 sequence reads: CASSPLGTRDTQYF. In nucleotides, the CDR3 is TGTGCCAGCAGTCCGTTAGGGACTCGCGATACGCAGTATTTT.

This clonotype showed up many times. V usage is TRBV7-9 and J usage is TRBJ2-5, with 7 bases identical to TRBD2. The germline gives CDR1 SEHNR, CDR2 FQNEAQ (reference sequence). Trimming at V came to 5 bases and at J to 4 bases, leaving 7 bases not matched to a gene. This CDR3 comprises 14 residues. CDR3 region: CASSLVGGAETQYF. Here the CDR3 DNA reads TGTGCCAGCAGCCTAGTGGGAGGGGCAGAGACCCAGTACTTC.

The J gene is TRBJ1-3, the V gene TRBV6-1; D not certain. Germline assignment: CDR1 MNHNS and CDR2 SASEGT. There are 14 residues in the CDR3. V was cut by 2 bases and J by 9 bases, with 14 bases left in between. CDR3 in DNA: TGTGCCAGCAGTGAACCACGAGGGTATGGCACCATATATTTT. Its protein product is CASSEPRGYGTIYF.

This clonotype has at least ten counts. The chain carries TRBV7-8 and TRBJ1-1; no clear D gene. Germline assignment: CDR1 SGHVS and CDR2 FQNEAQ. The V end lost 2 bases, the J end lost 7 bases, and 11 bases lay between the germline ends. CDR3 length: 13 amino acids. The CDR3 sequence is CASSLLGNGEAFF. Here the CDR3 DNA reads TGTGCCAGCAGCTTATTGGGGAACGGTGAAGCTTTCTTT.

This clonotype has only a few counts. A single base separates this from a much larger clone, so it may be a read error. This is likely a read error, given that the CDR3 carries no conserved phenylalanine or tryptophan at its end. The rearrangement uses TRBV6-1 and TRBJ1-1; tentative D call: TRBD1 (5 bases). The CDR3 is 15 amino acids. Looked up from germline, CDR1 is MNHNS and CDR2 is SASEGT. The CDR3 DNA reads as TGTGCGGGTCGTTTCTTGGGGGACCCAAACACTGAAGCTTTCTCT. This codes for CAGRFLGDPNTEAFS.

CDR3 in amino acids: CASMGTGGVNQPQHF. The CDR3 nucleotides are TGTGCCAGTATGGGGACAGGGGGCGTCAATCAGCCCCAGCATTTT. The V and J genes are TRBV19 and TRBJ1-5; 12 positions agree with TRBD1. Per germline, CDR1 LNHDA and CDR2 SQIVND (reference sequence). The CDR3 is 15 residues long. Trimming at V came to 7 bases and at J to 3 bases, leaving 4 bases not matched to a gene.

Comments on this clonotype: This clone may be a read error of a much larger clone one base away. V gene TRBV18 combines with J gene TRBJ1-2; TRBD1 matches at 7 bases. The length of the CDR3 is 13 residues. Germline loops: CDR1 KGHSH, CDR2 LQKENI. V dropped 2 bases and J dropped 6; count of bases not matched to a gene: 3. CDR3 region: CASSPRDRDGYTF. CDR3 sequence (DNA): TGTGCCAGCTCACCAAGAGACAGGGATGGCTACACCTTC.

This chain uses TRBV20-1 with TRBJ1-3; D uncertain. V was pared by 5 bases and J by 2 bases, with 10 bases between. From germline, CDR1 is DFQATT and CDR2 SNEGSKA (reference sequence). CDR3 length: 13 amino acids. CDR3 DNA: TGCAGTGCTGGCTACCCCCCTGGAAACACCATATATTTT. Protein: CSAGYPPGNTIYF.

At least ten counts were recorded for this clonotype. This chain joins TRBV28 and TRBJ1-2; D ambiguous. Between the trimmed V and J ends, which lost 8 bases and 5 bases, there was a span of 12 bases. In germline, CDR1 is MDHEN, CDR2 SYDVKM. The CDR3 spans 12 residues. CDR3 amino acids: CASSTIVYGYTF. CDR3 sequence (DNA): TGTGCCAGCTCGACCATAGTTTATGGCTACACCTTC.

This clonotype was seen at least ten times. V and J are TRBV28 and TRBJ1-2; 8 bases are a match to TRBD1. The CDR3 has 16 amino acids. From germline, CDR1 is MDHEN and CDR2 SYDVKM. V lost 4 bases, J lost 8 bases, and 15 bases stayed unmatched. The CDR3 here is CASSSESRQGARGYTF. The CDR3 DNA sequence: TGTGCCAGCAGTTCCGAATCGCGCCAGGGGGCACGGGGCTACACCTTC.

This clonotype showed up just a few times. This chain joins TRBV24-1 and TRBJ2-1; a possible D gene is TRBD2 (5 bases). Trimming left V 3 bases short and J 9 bases short, with 11 bases between. The germline V gene has CDR1 KGHDR and CDR2 SFDVKD. The CDR3 runs 13 residues. Written as DNA, the CDR3 is TGTGCCACCAGTGATAAAGTAGGGAGTGAGCAGTTCTTC. This sequence encodes CATSDKVGSEQFF.

The chain couples TRBV28 to TRBJ2-1, with TRBD2 as a possible D gene (6 bases). Per the germline V gene, CDR1 is MDHEN and CDR2 is SYDVKM. This CDR3 has 17 residues. The ends were cut back, 2 bases at V and 2 bases at J, with 16 bases in the middle. The CDR3 sequence is CASSLVATSSAYNEQFF. CDR3 sequence (DNA): TGTGCCAGCAGTTTAGTTGCCACTAGCTCCGCCTACAATGAGCAGTTCTTC.

This clonotype was observed a few times. A much larger clonotype is one base distant, so this may be a read error. The genes are TRBV6-2 or TRBV6-3 and TRBJ1-1; D is unclear. Germline V gives CDR1 MNHEY, CDR2 SVGEGT. The CDR3 is made up of 16 amino acids. The CDR3 sequence is CARSYGARVFSSEAFF. The CDR3 bases are TGTGCCCGCAGTTACGGCGCGCGGGTTTTCAGCTCTGAAGCTTTCTTT.

In the case of this clonotype: One base away lies a much larger clone, so this may be a sequencing read error. J is TRBJ2-5 and V is TRBV6-2 or TRBV6-3, with 7 bases that match TRBD1. The germline V gene has CDR1 MNHEY and CDR2 SVGEGT. V lost 5 bases to trimming and J lost 1 base; unmatched junction nucleotides: 10. This CDR3 is built from 16 residues. CDR3 sequence: CASSGLHRGPQETQYF. CDR3 in DNA: TGTGCCAGCAGTGGCCTCCACAGGGGCCCCCAAGAGACCCAGTACTTC.

This clonotype has a count of ten or more. The genes are TRBV6-1 and TRBJ1-5; TRBD1 is a possible D gene (6 bases). Trimming removed 5 bases from V and 0 bases from J, with 8 bases in between. This CDR3 spans 14 amino acids. CDR1 is MNHNS, CDR2 SASEGT, per germline. In nucleotides, the CDR3 is TGTGCCAGCAGTCGGACAGTTAGCAATCAGCCCCAGCATTTT. Its protein is CASSRTVSNQPQHF.

This clonotype was counted ten times or more. This chain uses TRBV18 with TRBJ2-1; D is unclear. CDR3 size: 15 residues. Looked up from germline, CDR1 is KGHSH and CDR2 is LQKENI. Trimming took off 10 bases at V and 2 bases at J, with 18 bases between the two ends. In nucleotides, the CDR3 is TGTGCCACCTCCCCCGGCGTCCGAACCTACAATGAGCAGTTCTTC. Its translation: CATSPGVRTYNEQFF.

This clonotype was found a few times. V usage is TRBV20-1 and J usage is TRBJ1-4; tentative D call: TRBD1 (5 bases). Germline V lookup: CDR1 DFQATT, CDR2 SNEGSKA (reference sequence). Trimming cost V 1 base and J 7 bases, with 13 bases left between them. The CDR3 contains 14 residues. DNA of the CDR3: TGCAGTGCTAGAGGAACCGGGGGTATTGAAAAACTGTTTTTT. Its translation is CSARGTGGIEKLFF.

The chain carries TRBV20-1 and TRBJ2-7, with TRBD2 matching over 9 bases. Germline values: CDR1 DFQATT, CDR2 SNEGSKA (reference sequence). V trimming: 3 bases; J trimming: 3 bases; junction bases outside the gene matches: 6. The CDR3 has 14 amino acids. CDR3 in amino acids: CSASRLAELYEQYF. The CDR3 DNA follows: TGCAGTGCTAGTCGACTAGCGGAACTCTACGAGCAGTACTTC.

There are a few counts of this clonotype. This chain uses TRBV6-2 or TRBV6-3 with TRBJ2-5, with D tentatively TRBD1 (6 bases). The CDR3 is made up of 15 amino acids. V dropped 5 bases and J dropped 5 bases, with 18 bases sitting between them. The germline CDR1 and CDR2 sequences are MNHEY and SVGEGT. The chain's CDR3 is CASSSFVGAGETQYF. The CDR3 DNA reads TGTGCCAGCAGTAGTTTTGTGGGGGCCGGGGAGACCCAGTACTTC.

In its sample, this clonotype was seen a few times. The chain combines TRBV20-1 with TRBJ2-7; D is unclear. Germline V gene data show CDR1 as DFQATT and CDR2 as SNEGSKA (reference sequence). This CDR3 is 12 amino acids long. V lost 6 bases and J 2 bases, leaving 11 bases between the germline ends. CDR3 protein: CSAKGLAYEQYF. The CDR3 DNA is TGCAGTGCCAAAGGGCTAGCCTACGAGCAGTACTTC.

With respect to this clonotype: Its ends do not fully match the called genes, so a read error is possible. The chain recombines TRBV9 with TRBJ1-1; 7 bases align to TRBD1. The CDR3 spans 14 residues. Germline-derived CDR1 and CDR2 are SGDLS and YYNGEE. CDR3 amino acids: CASGKGTANTEAFF. The CDR3 coding sequence is TGCGCCAGCGGAAAGGGGACAGCGAACACTGAAGCTTTCTTT.

A note on this clonotype: In this CDR3 the conserved last residue, phenylalanine or tryptophan, is missing, so a read error is likely. The chain combines TRBV7-9 with TRBJ2-3; maybe TRBD1 (5 bases). Between the trimmed V and J ends, which lost 1 base and 4 bases, there was a span of 9 bases. This CDR3 region has 14 residues. The germline V gene encodes CDR1 SEHNR and CDR2 FQNEAQ (reference sequence). CDR3 region: CASSLGQGADTQYL. The CDR3 bases are TGTGCCAGCAGCTTAGGACAAGGGGCAGATACGCAGTATCTT.

In its sample, this clonotype is medium-sized. The gene calls are TRBV5-1 and TRBJ2-1, with TRBD2 identical over 9 bases. In germline, CDR1 is SGHRS, CDR2 YFSETQ. With V trimmed by 3 bases and J by 4 bases, 5 bases remained unmatched. The CDR3 runs to 15 residues. The DNA of the CDR3 is TGCGCCAGCAGCTGGGGTAGCGGGGGATACAATGAGCAGTTCTTC. It is translated as CASSWGSGGYNEQFF.

This clonotype was seen ten or more times. J is TRBJ2-1 and V is TRBV28; TRBD2 agrees at 10 bases. The CDR3 spans 14 residues. The germline gives CDR1 MDHEN, CDR2 SYDVKM. J was trimmed by 6 bases and V by 6 bases; bases with no gene match: 5. The CDR3 sequence is CASRYSGRINEQFF. The CDR3 DNA reads TGTGCCAGCAGGTATAGCGGGAGGATCAATGAGCAGTTCTTC.

There are many counts of this clonotype. J is TRBJ1-1 and V is TRBV6-6; D may be TRBD1 (5 bases). The CDR3 is 15 amino acids. The ends were cut back, 2 bases at V and 1 base at J, with 11 bases in the middle. The germline CDR1 and CDR2 sequences are MNHNY and SVGAGI (reference sequence). The CDR3 DNA follows: TGTGCCAGCAGTTACCCGGGACGGGCGAACACTGAAGCTTTCTTT. This translates into CASSYPGRANTEAFF.

This clonotype has ten or more counts. This chain connects TRBV18 to TRBJ2-5, with 9 nucleotides matching TRBD2. This CDR3 has 15 amino acids. Trimming took 3 bases from V and 5 from J; bases not matched to a gene: 7. Germline V gene sequence: CDR1 KGHSH, CDR2 LQKENI. The CDR3 bases are TGTGCCAGCTCACCCCCGCACGCGGGGGGGGAGACCCAGTACTTC. This gives the protein CASSPPHAGGETQYF.

This clonotype has a handful of counts. The junction differs from germline at one of its ends, possibly a read error. The V gene is TRBV7-9, the J gene TRBJ2-7, with no clear D. Germline V lookup: CDR1 SEHNR, CDR2 FQNEAQ (reference sequence). This CDR3 contains 13 residues. CDR3 nucleotides: TGTACCAGCCGCACCGGGTCGTCCGGCGTGCAGTACTTC. Its translation: CTSRTGSSGVQYF.